This record covers a single TCR beta chain. What it recognizes is unknown. TCR beta CDR3 regions were amplified from RNA. TCR CDR3 underwent first-round RT-PCR with the HTBI primer set. One entry per CDR3 protein, called by TCRdb with MiXCR from the multiplex PCR reads. The table has approximately 330,000 distinct CDR3 sequences, 12% to 15% seen once. The source of the PBMCs was less than 12 ml of fresh peripheral blood. This sample stems from a study of T cells in Graves' hyperthyroidism and ophthalmopathy. Study-wide background: Peripheral blood sampling occurred at initial diagnosis, before any treatment.

Notes on the study in general: Ophthalmopathy was identified by the model a median about 6.4 months ahead of onset. Most expanded thyroid clonotypes above 0.001 recurred in blood.

This CDR3 region has 15 residues. Germline V gene lookup returns CDR1 SGHVS and CDR2 FQNEAQ. The germline V and J ends were trimmed by 5 bases and 2 bases, with 15 bases remaining between them. The source material was blood. The chain uses TRBV7-8 and TRBJ1-2, with D possibly TRBD1 on 5 matching bases. This TCR was sampled from a woman aged 40 to 55 with Graves' ophthalmopathy. The CDR3 spells CASSPGGFINYGYTF. The DNA of the CDR3 is TGTGCCAGCAGCCCCGGGGGGTTTATCAACTATGGCTACACCTTC.